Listed here is a single T cell receptor (beta chain). The antigen is undetermined. The sample is drawn from a study of T cell repertoires in cytomegalovirus infection. For the study at large: Both a matching HLA type and CMV infection were indicated by public TCR beta signatures. Broader study findings: Identification of carriers of CMV plus the relevant HLA was performed using cumulative public TCR beta family frequency. HLA-C-restricted TCR beta clonotypes specific for CMV led the ex vivo response.

TCRdb passed the reads through MiXCR, listing each CDR3 protein once. The profile shows about 400,000 distinct CDR3 sequences, over 15% of them singletons. There are 14 residues in the CDR3. After removal of 5 bases from V and 7 bases from J, the junction contained 8 bases not matched to a gene. The sample consisted of PBMCs. The TCR originated in a human donor in good health (CMV status not recorded). Some clones in this sample may be carry-over from other donors' samples. The chain uses TRBV12-3 or TRBV12-4 and TRBJ2-5; 9 bases match TRBD1. CDR3 DNA: TGTGCCAGCAGTACGACCGGGACAGGGAGGACCCAGTACTTC. Its protein product is CASSTTGTGRTQYF.